These 24 T cell receptor beta chains came from one sample sequenced in a study of cytomegalovirus exposure and HLA in healthy donors. Repertoires were generated with immunoSEQ multiplex PCR, while TCRdb's copy carries only in-frame clones and drops some. The table shows approximately 160,000 clones, with around four fifths occurring only once. The sample was PBMCs. Source of these receptors: a man in his thirties or forties in good health and CMV-seropositive.

The gene calls are TRBV6-1 and TRBJ2-7; D may be TRBD1 (6 bases). The V end was cut by 5 bases, the J end by 3 bases, with 14 bases between. This CDR3 is built from 14 residues. Germline CDR1 and CDR2: MNHNS and SASEGT. The CDR3 sequence is CASSQSGTNYEQYF. The DNA of the CDR3 is TGTGCCAGCAGTCAATCCGGGACAAACTACGAGCAGTACTTC.

The CDR3 DNA follows: TGTGCCAGCAGCGTATCGGGGGGCAGCAACGACAATGAGCAGTTCTTC. Amino acid sequence: CASSVSGGSNDNEQFF. This chain connects TRBV9 to TRBJ2-1, with a possible D match to TRBD2 (7 bases). V lost 1 base and J 5 bases, leaving 16 bases between the germline ends. The length of the CDR3 is 16 residues. The germline gives CDR1 SGDLS, CDR2 YYNGEE.

The chain employs TRBV19 and TRBJ1-1, with 7 positions matching TRBD1. V dropped 9 bases and J dropped 3; count of bases not matched to a gene: 7. The CDR3 runs to 13 residues. Germline V gives CDR1 LNHDA, CDR2 SQIVND (reference sequence). CDR3 sequence reads: CASRDRLYTEAFF. The CDR3 bases are TGTGCCAGCCGGGACAGACTTTACACTGAAGCTTTCTTT.

The chain joins TRBV4-1 to TRBJ2-5, with unresolved D. This CDR3 is built from 15 residues. V was shortened by 2 bases and J by 3 bases, with 13 bases between the two germline ends. From germline, CDR1 is MGHRA and CDR2 YSYEKL. The CDR3 coding sequence is TGCGCCAGCAGCCAAACTACCAGATTAAAAGAGACCCAGTACTTC. As protein: CASSQTTRLKETQYF.

This chain connects TRBV25-1 to TRBJ1-4; 10 bases match TRBD1. The V gene's germline CDR1 is MGHDK and CDR2 SYGVNS. The ends lost 4 bases at V and 3 bases at J; junction bases unmatched: 8. This CDR3 has 17 residues. The CDR3 DNA follows: TGTGCCAGCAGTGGGGGTCCCGGGACAGGGGCTAATGAAAAACTGTTTTTT. Translating it yields CASSGGPGTGANEKLFF.

The V call is TRBV10-3, the J call TRBJ2-3, with D tentatively TRBD1 (5 bases). The CDR3 consists of 15 residues. V was clipped by 4 bases and J by 5 bases, with 16 bases between them. Germline V lookup: CDR1 ENHRY, CDR2 SYGVKD. CDR3 sequence reads: CAISGEGVWIDTQYF. In nucleotides, the CDR3 is TGTGCCATCAGTGGTGAAGGGGTCTGGATAGATACGCAGTATTTT.

The chain links TRBV10-1 to TRBJ1-2; 7 nucleotides align to TRBD1. CDR1 and CDR2 (germline): WNHNN, SYGVQD (reference sequence). CDR3 length: 17 residues. V lost 3 bases, J lost 10 bases, and 20 bases stayed unmatched. The CDR3 sequence: CASSDCEQFGTERIYTF. Here the CDR3 DNA reads TGCGCCAGCAGTGATTGCGAGCAGTTCGGGACAGAGCGAATCTACACCTTC.

In its sample, this clone ranks as medium-sized (0.01 to 0.1%). The CDR3 spells CASSPLYRVGRSPLHF. The CDR3 DNA follows: TGTGCCAGCAGTCCTTTGTACAGGGTCGGGAGGTCACCCCTCCACTTT. The V gene is TRBV27, the J gene TRBJ1-6; tentative D call: TRBD1 (6 bases). Germline lookup yields CDR1 MNHEY and CDR2 SMNVEV (reference sequence). With 5 bases removed from V and 10 bases from J, the gap between germline ends came to 21 bases. CDR3 size: 16 residues.

CDR3 loop: CASSLRNAYEQYF. The CDR3 DNA reads TGTGCCAGCAGTTTGCGGAATGCCTACGAGCAGTACTTC. This chain connects TRBV27 to TRBJ2-7, with no clear D. This CDR3 contains 13 residues. Trimming pared 3 bases from V and 2 bases from J, leaving 8 bases between. Germline CDR1 and CDR2: MNHEY and SMNVEV (reference sequence).

The chain employs TRBV4-1 and TRBJ2-3; 8 bases fit TRBD2. Germline values: CDR1 MGHRA, CDR2 YSYEKL. This CDR3 is 16 amino acids long. The ends lost 4 bases at V and 1 base at J; junction bases unmatched: 7. DNA of the CDR3: TGCGCCAGCAGCCTCGGACGGGAGGGTCGCACAGATACGCAGTATTTT. This translates into CASSLGREGRTDTQYF.

The gene calls are TRBV6-6 and TRBJ2-1; unclear D gene. The CDR3 has 14 residues. The germline CDR1 and CDR2 sequences are MNHNY and SVGAGI (reference sequence). The V and J ends lost 4 bases and 4 bases respectively, with 11 bases between them. CDR3 in amino acids: CASSWSQKYNEQFF. In DNA form, the CDR3 reads TGTGCCAGCAGTTGGTCACAGAAATACAATGAGCAGTTCTTC.

This clone was observed a few times. The chain couples TRBV7-9 to TRBJ1-6; D ambiguous. Germline values: CDR1 SEHNR, CDR2 FQNEAQ (reference sequence). Trimming stripped 3 bases from V and 8 bases from J, with 8 bases between. The CDR3 spans 13 residues. CDR3 sequence: CASSFSADSPLHF. CDR3 bases: TGTGCCAGCAGCTTTTCCGCGGATTCACCCCTCCACTTT.

The chain is built from TRBV6-5 and TRBJ1-1, with TRBD1 as a possible D gene (6 bases). CDR3 size: 14 residues. Germline CDR1 and CDR2: MNHEY and SVGAGI. Trimming took off 5 bases at V and 1 base at J, with 11 bases between the two ends. The chain's CDR3 is CASSNRVSNTEAFF. The CDR3 DNA is TGTGCCAGCAGTAACAGGGTTTCGAACACTGAAGCTTTCTTT.

There are a few counts of this clone. V gene TRBV4-3 combines with J gene TRBJ2-1; D may be TRBD1 (5 bases). V was trimmed by 0 bases and J by 3 bases, leaving 21 bases between them. CDR3 length: 19 amino acids. Germline V lookup: CDR1 LGHNA, CDR2 YSLEER. This CDR3 reads CASSQEGVLRGNHYNEQFF. CDR3 sequence (DNA): TGCGCCAGCAGCCAAGAAGGGGTCTTAAGGGGAAACCACTACAATGAGCAGTTCTTC.

The rearrangement joins TRBV4-3 to TRBJ1-4; no firm D call. V was trimmed by 1 base and J by 1 base, leaving 10 bases between them. CDR3 length: 16 residues. From germline, CDR1 is LGHNA and CDR2 YSLEER. CDR3 nucleotides: TGCGCCAGCAGCCAAGGTCTCTCAGTAACTAATGAAAAACTGTTTTTT. It encodes CASSQGLSVTNEKLFF.

The V and J genes are TRBV25-1 and TRBJ2-7; tentatively, D is TRBD2 (5 bases). Trimming pared 5 bases from V and 4 bases from J, leaving 15 bases between. The germline V gene encodes CDR1 MGHDK and CDR2 SYGVNS. This CDR3 has 14 amino acids. The CDR3 is CASSHRTSGYEQYF. Written as DNA, the CDR3 is TGTGCCAGCAGTCATAGGACCTCGGGGTACGAGCAGTACTTC.

The chain joins TRBV7-2 to TRBJ1-1; D not certain. Germline assignment: CDR1 SGHTA and CDR2 FQGNSA. The CDR3 is 12 amino acids. Trimming stripped 6 bases from V and 6 bases from J, with 11 bases between. The CDR3 coding sequence is TGTGCCAGCAGTGTCAGACAAGCTGAAGCTTTCTTT. Amino acid sequence: CASSVRQAEAFF.

The J gene is TRBJ1-2, the V gene TRBV2; 12 positions match TRBD1. Germline-derived CDR1 and CDR2 are SNHLY and FYNNEI. The CDR3 spans 15 residues. Trimming at V came to 4 bases and at J to 7 bases, leaving 7 bases not matched to a gene. The DNA for the CDR3 is TGTGCCAGCAGTGGATCGGGACAGGGGGCGAGTGGCTACACCTTC. Its protein product is CASSGSGQGASGYTF.

This clone was seen just once. The CDR3 DNA reads TGTGCCAGCAGTTTCTTTTCCAAGGGACTAGCGGGGGTGGAAGGGCCGGAGGAGCAGTACTTC. Translation gives CASSFFSKGLAGVEGPEEQYF. This chain joins TRBV27 and TRBJ2-7; 14 positions agree with TRBD2. Germline CDR1 MNHEY, CDR2 SMNVEV (reference sequence). The CDR3 is 21 residues long. With 3 bases clipped from V and 7 bases from J, the junction kept 23 bases outside the gene matches.

The table lists this clone with a count of one. The chain joins TRBV7-2 to TRBJ2-5; D not certain. Trimming pared 5 bases from V and 5 bases from J, leaving 6 bases between. The CDR3 is 11 amino acids. The germline V gene encodes CDR1 SGHTA and CDR2 FQGNSA. The CDR3 DNA is TGTGCCAGCAGCCCCGGGGAGACCCAGTACTTC. Its translation is CASSPGETQYF.

The chain couples TRBV9 to TRBJ1-6; D possibly corresponds to TRBD1 (6 bases). Trimming removed 4 bases at V and 13 bases at J, with 15 bases between. Germline lookup yields CDR1 SGDLS and CDR2 YYNGEE. The CDR3 runs 13 residues. The CDR3 nucleotides read TGTGCCAGCAGCCGGGACACTGGACCCCCCCTCCACTTT. Amino acids: CASSRDTGPPLHF.

This clone was seen a few times. The rearrangement joins TRBV4-2 to TRBJ1-5; possible D gene TRBD1, 6 bases. The CDR3 is made up of 15 amino acids. Trimming took 0 bases from V and 7 from J, leaving 13 bases between them. CDR1 and CDR2 (germline): LGHNA, YNFKEQ. The CDR3, as DNA: TGTGCCAGCAGCCAAGAGGTCCCAGGGGCCCAGCCCCAGCATTTT. As protein: CASSQEVPGAQPQHF.

V gene TRBV27 combines with J gene TRBJ1-1, with 7 bases that match TRBD1. There are 12 residues in the CDR3. With V trimmed by 8 bases and J by 6 bases, 6 bases remained unmatched. The V gene's germline CDR1 is MNHEY and CDR2 SMNVEV (reference sequence). The CDR3 is CASSLTGAEAFF. The CDR3 DNA sequence: TGTGCCAGCTCCCTTACAGGGGCTGAAGCTTTCTTT.

The chain is built from TRBV7-9 and TRBJ2-7; TRBD1 agrees at 10 bases. This CDR3 is 16 amino acids long. The J segment lost 3 bases and the V segment lost 5 bases, leaving 10 bases of the junction unmatched. Germline V lookup: CDR1 SEHNR, CDR2 FQNEAQ (reference sequence). CDR3 in DNA: TGTGCCAGCAGCAATCGACAGGGGGCTCTTTACTACGAGCAGTACTTC. Its translation: CASSNRQGALYYEQYF.